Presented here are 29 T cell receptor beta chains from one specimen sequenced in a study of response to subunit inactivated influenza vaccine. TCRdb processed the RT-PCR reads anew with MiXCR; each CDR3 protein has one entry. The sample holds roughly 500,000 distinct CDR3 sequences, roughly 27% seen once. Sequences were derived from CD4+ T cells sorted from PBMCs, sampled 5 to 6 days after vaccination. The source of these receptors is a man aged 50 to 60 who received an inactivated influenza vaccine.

The CDR3 DNA reads TGTGCCACCAGCAGAGATCAAGTCGCTTTAGGGGAGCTGTTTTTT. Its protein product is CATSRDQVALGELFF. The chain joins TRBV15 to TRBJ2-2, with D hard to call. This CDR3 contains 15 residues. V was cut by 0 bases and J by 8 bases, with 13 bases left in between. The germline gives CDR1 LNHNV, CDR2 YYDKDF (reference sequence).

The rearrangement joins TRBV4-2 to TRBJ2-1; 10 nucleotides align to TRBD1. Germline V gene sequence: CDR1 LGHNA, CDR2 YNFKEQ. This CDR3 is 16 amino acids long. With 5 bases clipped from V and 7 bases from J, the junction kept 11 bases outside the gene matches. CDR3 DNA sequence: TGTGCCAGCAGCGATGACCGGGACAGGGGTAGGAATGAGCAGTTCTTC. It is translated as CASSDDRDRGRNEQFF.

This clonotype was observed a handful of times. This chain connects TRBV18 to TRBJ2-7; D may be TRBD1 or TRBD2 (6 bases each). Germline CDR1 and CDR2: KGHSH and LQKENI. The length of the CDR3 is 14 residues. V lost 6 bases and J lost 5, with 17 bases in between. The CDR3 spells CASSRGPVVDEQYF. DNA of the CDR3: TGTGCCAGCTCCCGGGGGCCCGTTGTCGACGAGCAGTACTTC.

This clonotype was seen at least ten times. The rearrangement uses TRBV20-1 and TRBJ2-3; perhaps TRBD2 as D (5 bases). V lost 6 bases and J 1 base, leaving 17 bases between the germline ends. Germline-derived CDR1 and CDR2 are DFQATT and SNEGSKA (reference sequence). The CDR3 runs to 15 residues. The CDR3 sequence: CSATQLVGGTDTQYF. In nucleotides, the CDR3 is TGCAGTGCCACCCAACTAGTTGGGGGCACAGATACGCAGTATTTT.

This CDR3 reads CASHAGAGGTYKQFF. The CDR3 DNA sequence: TGTGCCAGCCATGCAGGAGCGGGGGGTACCTATAAGCAGTTCTTC. V gene TRBV6-2 or TRBV6-3 combines with J gene TRBJ2-1; 9 positions agree with TRBD2. V gave up 8 bases and J gave up 11 bases; unmatched junction bases: 16. Germline loops: CDR1 MNHEY, CDR2 SVGEGT. The CDR3 consists of 15 residues.

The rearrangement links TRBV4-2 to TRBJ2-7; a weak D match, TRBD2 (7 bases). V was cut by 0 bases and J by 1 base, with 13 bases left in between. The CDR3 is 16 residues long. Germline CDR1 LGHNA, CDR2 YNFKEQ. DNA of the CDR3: TGTGCCAGCAGCCAAGAGGGGGGGCGACGGTCCTACGAGCAGTACTTC. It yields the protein CASSQEGGRRSYEQYF.

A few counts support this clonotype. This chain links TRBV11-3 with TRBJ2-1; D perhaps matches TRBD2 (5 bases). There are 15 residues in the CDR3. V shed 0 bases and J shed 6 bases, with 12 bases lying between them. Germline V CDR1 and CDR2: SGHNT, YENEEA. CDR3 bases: TGTGCCAGCAGCTTAGATCCCCCAACTAGCAATGAGCAGTTCTTC. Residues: CASSLDPPTSNEQFF.

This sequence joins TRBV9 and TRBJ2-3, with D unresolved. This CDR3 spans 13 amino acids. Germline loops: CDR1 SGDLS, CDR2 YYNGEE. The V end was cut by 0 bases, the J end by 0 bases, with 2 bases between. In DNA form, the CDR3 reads TGTGCCAGCAGCGTAGGCAGCACAGATACGCAGTATTTT. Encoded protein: CASSVGSTDTQYF.

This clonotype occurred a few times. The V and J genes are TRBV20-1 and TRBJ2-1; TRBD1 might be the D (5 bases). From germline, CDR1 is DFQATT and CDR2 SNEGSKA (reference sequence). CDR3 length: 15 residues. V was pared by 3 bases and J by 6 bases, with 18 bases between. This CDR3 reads CSASFPTLGANEQFF. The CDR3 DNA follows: TGCAGTGCTAGCTTTCCCACGTTAGGGGCCAATGAGCAGTTCTTC.

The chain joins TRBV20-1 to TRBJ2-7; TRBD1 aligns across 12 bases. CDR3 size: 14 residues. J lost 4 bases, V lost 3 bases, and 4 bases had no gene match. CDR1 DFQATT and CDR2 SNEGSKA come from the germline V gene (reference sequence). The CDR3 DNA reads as TGCAGTGCTAGTCGGGACAGGGGGCGGTACGAGCAGTACTTC. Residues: CSASRDRGRYEQYF.

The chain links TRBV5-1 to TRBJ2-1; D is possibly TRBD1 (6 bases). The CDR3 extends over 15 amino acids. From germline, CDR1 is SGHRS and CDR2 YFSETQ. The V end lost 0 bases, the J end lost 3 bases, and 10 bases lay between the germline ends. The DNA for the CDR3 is TGCGCCAGCAGCTTGGGCAGGACAGACTACAATGAGCAGTTCTTC. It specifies CASSLGRTDYNEQFF. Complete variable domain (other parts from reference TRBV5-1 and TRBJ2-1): KAGVTQTPRYLIKTRGQQVTLSCSPISGHRSVSWYQQTPGQGLQFLFEYFSETQRNKGNFPGRFSGRQFSNSRSEMNVSTLELGDSALYLCASSLGRTDYNEQFFGPGTRLTVL.

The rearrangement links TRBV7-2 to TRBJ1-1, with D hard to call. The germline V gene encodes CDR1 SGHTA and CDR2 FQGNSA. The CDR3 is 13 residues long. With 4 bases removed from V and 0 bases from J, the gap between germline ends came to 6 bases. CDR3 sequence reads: CASSYNMNTEAFF. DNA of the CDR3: TGTGCCAGCAGCTATAATATGAACACTGAAGCTTTCTTT.

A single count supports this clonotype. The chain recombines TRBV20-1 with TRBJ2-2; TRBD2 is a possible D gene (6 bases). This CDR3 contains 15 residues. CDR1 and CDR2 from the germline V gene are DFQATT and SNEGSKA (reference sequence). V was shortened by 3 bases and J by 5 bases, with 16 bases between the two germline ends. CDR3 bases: TGCAGTGCTAGGTCCCGGGGACTTCTTACCGGGGAGCTGTTTTTT. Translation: CSARSRGLLTGELFF.

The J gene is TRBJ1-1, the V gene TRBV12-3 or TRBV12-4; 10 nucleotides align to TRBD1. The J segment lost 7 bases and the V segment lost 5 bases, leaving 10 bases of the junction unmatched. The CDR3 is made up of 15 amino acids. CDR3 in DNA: TGTGCCAGCAGTCCCCGGGGACAGGGGTACGGTGAAGCTTTCTTT. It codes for CASSPRGQGYGEAFF.

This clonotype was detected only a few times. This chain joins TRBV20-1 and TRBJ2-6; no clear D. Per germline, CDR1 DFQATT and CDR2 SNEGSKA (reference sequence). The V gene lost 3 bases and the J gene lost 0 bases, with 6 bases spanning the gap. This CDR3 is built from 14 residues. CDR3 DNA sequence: TGCAGTGCTAGTACGCACTCTGGGGCCAACGTCCTGACTTTC. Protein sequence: CSASTHSGANVLTF.

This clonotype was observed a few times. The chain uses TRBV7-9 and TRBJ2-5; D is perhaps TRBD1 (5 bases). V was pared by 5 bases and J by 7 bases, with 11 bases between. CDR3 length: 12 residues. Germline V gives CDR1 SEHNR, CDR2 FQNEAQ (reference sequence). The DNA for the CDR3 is TGTGCCAGCAGCGTAACAGGTGGGACCCAGTACTTC. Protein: CASSVTGGTQYF.

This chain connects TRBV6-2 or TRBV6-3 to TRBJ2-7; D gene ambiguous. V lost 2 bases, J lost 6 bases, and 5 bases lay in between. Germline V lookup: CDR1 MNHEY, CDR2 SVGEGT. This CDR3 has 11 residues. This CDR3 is CASSYAREQYF. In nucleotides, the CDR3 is TGTGCCAGCAGTTACGCCCGCGAGCAGTACTTC.

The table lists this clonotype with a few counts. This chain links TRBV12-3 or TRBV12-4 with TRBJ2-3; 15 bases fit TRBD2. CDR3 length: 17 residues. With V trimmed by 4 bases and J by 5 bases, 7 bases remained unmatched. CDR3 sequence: CASSSRTSGRAQDTQYF. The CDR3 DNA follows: TGTGCCAGCAGTTCCCGGACTAGCGGGAGGGCGCAAGATACGCAGTATTTT.

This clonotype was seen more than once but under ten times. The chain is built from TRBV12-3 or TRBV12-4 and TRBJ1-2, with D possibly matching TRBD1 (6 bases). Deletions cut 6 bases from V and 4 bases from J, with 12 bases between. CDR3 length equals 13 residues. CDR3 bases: TGTGCCAGCAGGCCAGGGGCTGCCTATGGCTACACCTTC. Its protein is CASRPGAAYGYTF.

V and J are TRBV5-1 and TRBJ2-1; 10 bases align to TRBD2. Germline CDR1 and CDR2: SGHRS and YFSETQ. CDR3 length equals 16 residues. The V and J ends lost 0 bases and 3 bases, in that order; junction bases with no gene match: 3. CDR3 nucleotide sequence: TGCGCCAGCAGCTTGGTGGCTAGCGGGGGCTACAATGAGCAGTTCTTC. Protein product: CASSLVASGGYNEQFF.

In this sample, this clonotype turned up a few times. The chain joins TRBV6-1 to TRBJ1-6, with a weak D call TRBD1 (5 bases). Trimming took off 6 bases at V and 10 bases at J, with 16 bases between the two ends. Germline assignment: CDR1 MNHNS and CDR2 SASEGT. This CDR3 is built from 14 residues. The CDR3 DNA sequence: TGTGCCAGCAGCTCTCCAACAGGCAAATCACCCCTCCACTTT. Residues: CASSSPTGKSPLHF.

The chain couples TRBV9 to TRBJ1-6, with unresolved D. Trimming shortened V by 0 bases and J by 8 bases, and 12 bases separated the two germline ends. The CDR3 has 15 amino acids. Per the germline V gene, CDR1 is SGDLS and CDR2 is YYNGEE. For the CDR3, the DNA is TGTGCCAGCAGCGTAGGCCCAAGTGCGGATTCACCCCTCCACTTT. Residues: CASSVGPSADSPLHF. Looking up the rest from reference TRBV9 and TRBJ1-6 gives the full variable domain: DSGVTQTPKHLITATGQRVTLRCSPRSGDLSVYWYQQSLDQGLQFLIQYYNGEERAKGNILERFSAQQFPDLHSELNLSSLELGDSALYFCASSVGPSADSPLHFGNGTRLTVT.

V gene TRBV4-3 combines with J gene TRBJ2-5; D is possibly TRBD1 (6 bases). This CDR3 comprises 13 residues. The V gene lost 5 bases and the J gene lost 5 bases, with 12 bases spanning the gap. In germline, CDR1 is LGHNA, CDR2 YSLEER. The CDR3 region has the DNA TGCGCCAGCAGCAACAGGGTGACGGAGACCCAGTACTTC. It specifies CASSNRVTETQYF.

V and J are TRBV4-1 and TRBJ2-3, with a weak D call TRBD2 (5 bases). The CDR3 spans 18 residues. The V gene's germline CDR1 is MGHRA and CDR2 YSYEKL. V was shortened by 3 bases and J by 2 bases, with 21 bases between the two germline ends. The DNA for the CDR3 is TGCGCCAGCAGCCAGATAACTTTTCGCCCCGGACTCACAGATACGCAGTATTTT. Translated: CASSQITFRPGLTDTQYF.

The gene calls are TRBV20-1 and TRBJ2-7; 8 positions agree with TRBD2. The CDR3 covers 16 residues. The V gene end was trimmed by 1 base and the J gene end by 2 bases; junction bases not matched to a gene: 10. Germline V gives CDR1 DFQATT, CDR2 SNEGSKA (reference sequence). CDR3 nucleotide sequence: TGCAGTGCTAGAGCCCCCGCTAGCGGGTACGCCTACGAGCAGTACTTC. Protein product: CSARAPASGYAYEQYF.

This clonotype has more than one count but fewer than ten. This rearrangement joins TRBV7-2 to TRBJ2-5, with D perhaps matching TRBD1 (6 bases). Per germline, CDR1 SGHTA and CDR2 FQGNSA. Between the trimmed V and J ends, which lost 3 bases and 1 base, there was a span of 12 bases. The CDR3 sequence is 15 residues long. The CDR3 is CASSLSYRAQETQYF. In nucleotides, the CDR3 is TGTGCCAGCAGCTTGTCCTACAGGGCCCAAGAGACCCAGTACTTC.

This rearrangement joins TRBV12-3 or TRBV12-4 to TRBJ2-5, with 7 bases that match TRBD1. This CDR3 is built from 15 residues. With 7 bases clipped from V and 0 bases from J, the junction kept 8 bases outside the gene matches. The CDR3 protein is CASNRGTANQETQYF. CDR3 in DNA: TGTGCCAGCAATAGGGGGACAGCGAACCAAGAGACCCAGTACTTC.

The CDR3 sequence: CASSLAREDGELFF. The CDR3 DNA reads as TGCGCCAGCAGCTTGGCCAGGGAGGACGGGGAGCTGTTTTTT. This chain links TRBV5-1 with TRBJ2-2, with D tentatively TRBD2 (6 bases). CDR3 length: 14 amino acids. Germline CDR1 SGHRS, CDR2 YFSETQ. With 0 bases removed from V and 7 bases from J, the gap between germline ends came to 10 bases.

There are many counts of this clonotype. CDR3 amino acids: CASSQDAVTLSGAFF. DNA for the CDR3: TGCGCCAGCAGCCAAGATGCCGTGACCCTCTCCGGAGCTTTCTTT. J is TRBJ1-1 and V is TRBV4-3; no definite D call. Trimming removed 0 bases at V and 10 bases at J, with 18 bases between. CDR1 is LGHNA, CDR2 YSLEER, per germline. This CDR3 is 15 amino acids long.